This T cell receptor (beta chain) was sequenced during a study of radiotherapy plus CTLA-4 blockade in lung cancer. General study points: The study found tumor-derived TCR clones expanded in blood after radiotherapy plus ipilimumab.

V was trimmed by 3 bases and J by 1 base, leaving 12 bases between them. Germline lookup yields CDR1 SNHLY and CDR2 FYNNEI. There are 15 residues in the CDR3. Using immunoSEQ multiplex PCR, the repertoire was profiled, and TCRdb retains in-frame clones only, with some absent. The sample carries 56,000 or so clones, roughly 80% recorded once. This clone was seen just once. The target antigen is unknown. The chain carries TRBV2 and TRBJ2-5; TRBD2 is a possible D gene (5 bases). Sequences were derived from peripheral blood, sampled from a patient treated with radiotherapy plus ipilimumab. This receptor was taken from a human donor with non-small cell lung cancer who had a complete response to radiotherapy plus ipilimumab. CDR3 DNA sequence: TGTGCCAGCAGTGAGGAAGAGGGCTTCCAAGAGACCCAGTACTTC. Translated, it gives CASSEEEGFQETQYF.